Listed below are T cell receptor beta chains from one sample, sequenced in a study of blood T cell repertoires in COVID-19. Only in-frame clones appear in the TCRdb table, and some are missing; sequencing was by immunoSEQ multiplex PCR. The data hold roughly 250,000 clones, with approximately 90% observed a single time. Sequenced material: PBMCs or T cells enriched from blood (not recorded which). The origin of the receptors is a woman in her thirties or forties with acute COVID-19. Both conserved end residues are part of each CDR3. D genes are given only for firm matches. Some rows mark clone size as missing; the rest say once, few, many or name a class of expanded clone.

D gene: .; J gene: TRBJ1-1; clone size: .; V gene: TRBV9; CDR3 protein: CASSVSLVAEAFF; CDR3 DNA: TGTGCCAGCAGCGTCAGTTTGGTCGCTGAAGCTTTCTTT
D gene: .; J gene: TRBJ1-4; clone size: few; V gene: TRBV6-5; CDR3 protein: CASRAGPINEKLFF; CDR3 DNA: TGTGCCAGCAGGGCGGGACCGATTAATGAAAAACTGTTTTTT
D gene: TRBD1; J gene: TRBJ2-1; clone size: .; V gene: TRBV27; CDR3 protein: CASSLSRTGYNEQFF; CDR3 DNA: TGTGCCAGCAGTTTATCCCGGACAGGTTACAATGAGCAGTTCTTC
D gene: TRBD1; J gene: TRBJ1-4; clone size: .; V gene: TRBV10-3; CDR3 protein: CAISEAKGQEVF; CDR3 DNA: TGTGCCATCAGTGAGGCGAAGGGACAGGAGGTTTTT
D gene: TRBD1; J gene: TRBJ1-2; clone size: .; V gene: TRBV20-1; CDR3 protein: CSATDRQGPAYGYTF; CDR3 DNA: TGCAGTGCTACTGATCGACAGGGACCCGCTTATGGCTACACCTTC
D gene: TRBD1; J gene: TRBJ2-2; clone size: .; V gene: TRBV19; CDR3 protein: CASSRQGVEVGELFF; CDR3 DNA: TGTGCCAGTAGCCGACAGGGGGTCGAGGTCGGGGAGCTGTTTTTT
D gene: .; J gene: TRBJ1-6; clone size: .; V gene: TRBV5-1; CDR3 protein: CASSLQLEGAGSPLHF; CDR3 DNA: TGCGCCAGCAGCTTGCAGTTGGAGGGAGCGGGATCACCCCTCCACTTT
D gene: TRBD2; J gene: TRBJ2-3; clone size: .; V gene: TRBV9; CDR3 protein: CASSVGGRGGTDTQYF; CDR3 DNA: TGTGCCAGCAGCGTAGGGGGCCGGGGGGGCACAGATACGCAGTATTTT
D gene: TRBD1; J gene: TRBJ2-7; clone size: .; V gene: TRBV7-6; CDR3 protein: CASVPGQGTYEQYF; CDR3 DNA: TGTGCCAGCGTGCCAGGACAGGGAACTTACGAGCAGTACTTC
D gene: TRBD2; J gene: TRBJ2-1; clone size: .; V gene: TRBV14; CDR3 protein: CASSHPSGKMVEQFF; CDR3 DNA: TGTGCCAGCAGCCACCCTAGCGGGAAGATGGTTGAGCAGTTCTTC
D gene: .; J gene: TRBJ1-5; clone size: .; V gene: TRBV5-1; CDR3 protein: CASSLTGNSNQPQHF; CDR3 DNA: TGCGCCAGCAGCTTGACAGGGAACAGCAATCAGCCCCAGCATTTT
D gene: TRBD1; J gene: TRBJ2-7; clone size: .; V gene: TRBV7-3; CDR3 protein: CASSSGQGESYEQYF; CDR3 DNA: TGTGCCAGCAGCTCCGGACAGGGGGAATCCTACGAGCAGTACTTC
D gene: TRBD2; J gene: TRBJ2-1; clone size: .; V gene: TRBV7-9; CDR3 protein: CASSPGTSGWSSYNEQFF; CDR3 DNA: TGTGCCAGCAGCCCCGGGACTAGCGGGTGGAGCTCCTACAATGAGCAGTTCTTC
D gene: .; J gene: TRBJ2-2; clone size: once; V gene: TRBV7-3; CDR3 protein: CASSYAGQTNTGELFF; CDR3 DNA: TGTGCCAGCAGCTACGCGGGACAGACCAACACCGGGGAGCTGTTTTTT
D gene: TRBD1; J gene: TRBJ1-1; clone size: .; V gene: TRBV2; CDR3 protein: CATGQGGFEAFF; CDR3 DNA: TGTGCCACGGGACAGGGGGGTTTTGAAGCTTTCTTT
D gene: .; J gene: TRBJ1-6; clone size: .; V gene: TRBV2; CDR3 protein: CASSTAGNNSPLHF; CDR3 DNA: TGTGCCAGCAGTACAGCAGGGAATAATTCACCCCTCCACTTT
D gene: .; J gene: TRBJ1-3; clone size: .; V gene: TRBV5-1; CDR3 protein: CASSLDGVSSGNTIYF; CDR3 DNA: TGCGCCAGCAGCTTGGACGGAGTTAGCTCTGGAAACACCATATATTTT
D gene: .; J gene: TRBJ1-1; clone size: .; V gene: TRBV18; CDR3 protein: CASSPGRNTEAFF; CDR3 DNA: TGTGCCAGCTCACCGGGCAGGAACACTGAAGCTTTCTTT
D gene: .; J gene: TRBJ2-1; clone size: .; V gene: TRBV6-5; CDR3 protein: CASSYGLAYYNEQFF; CDR3 DNA: TGTGCCAGCAGTTACGGGTTAGCGTACTACAATGAGCAGTTCTTC
D gene: .; J gene: TRBJ2-3; clone size: .; V gene: TRBV2; CDR3 protein: CASSPGQSTQYF; CDR3 DNA: TGTGCCAGCAGTCCCGGACAGTCAACGCAGTATTTT
D gene: TRBD2; J gene: TRBJ2-7; clone size: .; V gene: TRBV5-5; CDR3 protein: CASSLAMAGGTLYEQYF; CDR3 DNA: TGTGCCAGCAGCTTGGCGATGGCGGGGGGGACCCTTTACGAGCAGTACTTC
D gene: TRBD2; J gene: TRBJ2-1; clone size: .; V gene: TRBV6-1; CDR3 protein: CASSDRGGSQMLNEQFF; CDR3 DNA: TGTGCCAGCAGTGATCGGGGGGGGTCCCAAATGCTAAATGAGCAGTTCTTC
D gene: .; J gene: TRBJ1-4; clone size: .; V gene: TRBV5-6; CDR3 protein: CASSLGQKLFF; CDR3 DNA: TGTGCCAGCAGCTTGGGGCAAAAACTGTTTTTT
D gene: TRBD1; J gene: TRBJ1-4; clone size: .; V gene: TRBV29-1; CDR3 protein: CSVGQGEKLFF; CDR3 DNA: TGCAGCGTTGGACAGGGTGAAAAACTGTTTTTT
D gene: TRBD1; J gene: TRBJ1-5; clone size: .; V gene: TRBV5-5; CDR3 protein: CASSYRDRAYNQPQHF; CDR3 DNA: TGTGCCAGCAGTTACCGGGACAGGGCATACAATCAGCCCCAGCATTTT
D gene: TRBD1; J gene: TRBJ1-3; clone size: few; V gene: TRBV2; CDR3 protein: CASSADRGQVHTIYF; CDR3 DNA: TGTGCCAGCAGCGCTGACAGGGGGCAAGTACACACCATATATTTT
D gene: .; J gene: TRBJ1-5; clone size: .; V gene: TRBV6-5; CDR3 protein: CASSSDRDQPQHF; CDR3 DNA: TGTGCCAGCAGTTCGGACAGAGATCAGCCCCAGCATTTT
D gene: TRBD2; J gene: TRBJ2-2; clone size: .; V gene: TRBV10-1; CDR3 protein: CAFPGLKVTGELFF; CDR3 DNA: TGCGCCTTCCCGGGACTAAAGGTCACCGGGGAGCTGTTTTTT
D gene: TRBD2; J gene: TRBJ2-3; clone size: .; V gene: TRBV7-9; CDR3 protein: CASSPQREGRIGTDTQYF; CDR3 DNA: TGTGCCAGCAGCCCCCAGCGGGAGGGCCGGATAGGCACAGATACGCAGTATTTT
D gene: TRBD1; J gene: TRBJ1-5; clone size: .; V gene: TRBV15; CDR3 protein: CATSRSSGTGGRRYQPQHF; CDR3 DNA: TGTGCCACCAGCAGAAGCTCCGGGACAGGGGGCAGAAGGTATCAGCCCCAGCATTTT
D gene: TRBD1; J gene: TRBJ1-3; clone size: once; V gene: TRBV5-8; CDR3 protein: CASRQGQDHRNTIYF; CDR3 DNA: TGTGCCAGCAGGCAAGGACAGGACCACCGAAACACCATATATTTT
D gene: .; J gene: TRBJ1-5; clone size: .; V gene: TRBV7-9; CDR3 protein: CASSLAQTNQPQHF; CDR3 DNA: TGTGCCAGCAGCTTAGCCCAGACTAATCAGCCCCAGCATTTT
D gene: TRBD1; J gene: TRBJ1-5; clone size: .; V gene: TRBV6-5; CDR3 protein: CASSYSRGGGQPQHF; CDR3 DNA: TGTGCCAGCAGTTACTCTAGAGGGGGCGGGCAGCCCCAGCATTTT
D gene: .; J gene: TRBJ1-1; clone size: .; V gene: TRBV7-2; CDR3 protein: CASSLGGSLTEAFF; CDR3 DNA: TGTGCCAGCAGCTTAGGCGGATCTCTCACTGAAGCTTTCTTT
D gene: .; J gene: TRBJ2-5; clone size: .; V gene: TRBV18; CDR3 protein: CASSPLGQIQETQYF; CDR3 DNA: TGTGCCAGCTCACCCTTGGGACAAATCCAAGAGACCCAGTACTTC
D gene: TRBD1; J gene: TRBJ2-3; clone size: .; V gene: TRBV4-2; CDR3 protein: CASRQTGGAYTQYF; CDR3 DNA: TGTGCCAGCAGACAGACAGGGGGCGCGTATACGCAGTATTTT
D gene: TRBD1; J gene: TRBJ2-5; clone size: .; V gene: TRBV5-1; CDR3 protein: CASSLGTGGVTQYF; CDR3 DNA: TGCGCCAGCAGCTTGGGGACAGGGGGGGTGACCCAGTACTTC
D gene: .; J gene: TRBJ2-2; clone size: .; V gene: TRBV18; CDR3 protein: CASSLIPQGRVNTGELFF; CDR3 DNA: TGTGCCAGCTCACTAATCCCCCAGGGCCGGGTGAACACCGGGGAGCTGTTTTTT
D gene: .; J gene: TRBJ2-2; clone size: .; V gene: TRBV19; CDR3 protein: CASSMRETGELFF; CDR3 DNA: TGTGCCAGTAGTATGAGAGAAACCGGGGAGCTGTTTTTT
D gene: TRBD2; J gene: TRBJ2-5; clone size: .; V gene: TRBV19; CDR3 protein: CASSWGGFQETQYF; CDR3 DNA: TGTGCCAGTAGTTGGGGGGGGTTCCAAGAGACCCAGTACTTC
D gene: TRBD1; J gene: TRBJ2-7; clone size: .; V gene: TRBV11-2; CDR3 protein: CASSVSTGFNSGEQYF; CDR3 DNA: TGTGCCAGCAGCGTATCGACAGGGTTCAACTCAGGAGAGCAGTACTTC